The entry below gives a single T cell receptor (beta chain) sequence along with its context. The antigen is not known. The PCR contained 60 Vbeta and 13 Jbeta primers. Using immunoSEQ multiplex PCR, the repertoire was profiled, and TCRdb retains in-frame clones only, with some absent. Of 150,000 to 200,000 clones in the sample, approximately 80% were seen once. The sample is drawn from a study of cytomegalovirus exposure and HLA in healthy donors. Study-wide results and caveats: CMV serostatus was the sole immune exposure information available. When analyzed later, a missense DCLRE1C variant was found to be linked to TCR beta V- and J-gene trimming.

The V segment lost 0 bases and the J segment 5 bases; nucleotides outside the gene matches: 4. Germline assignment: CDR1 SGDLS and CDR2 YYNGEE. The CDR3 is 17 amino acids. The clonotype originates from a boy aged 2 to 9 in good health and CMV-seronegative. The sample consisted of PBMCs. The J gene is TRBJ2-1, the V gene TRBV9, with 14 bases lining up with TRBD2. CDR3 residues: CASSVGTSGGRNNEQFF. CDR3 DNA sequence: TGTGCCAGCAGCGTAGGGACTAGCGGGGGGCGAAACAATGAGCAGTTCTTC.